Shown below are 7 T cell receptor beta chains from a single sample sequenced in a study of T cells after yellow fever vaccination. TCRdb fed the 5' RACE reads into MiXCR, producing one record per CDR3 protein. The sample records around 300,000 distinct CDR3 sequences, roughly 13% being singletons. This specimen consisted of CD4+ T cells sorted from PBMCs, obtained 45 days after the yellow fever booster vaccination. All receptors come from a man between 25 and 39 years old who received the YFV17D yellow fever vaccine.

This clonotype has only a few counts. The chain recombines TRBV5-4 with TRBJ2-7; D may match TRBD1 or TRBD2 (6 bases each). Germline lookup yields CDR1 SGHNT and CDR2 YYREEE (reference sequence). This CDR3 has 18 residues. The V end was cut by 4 bases, the J end by 0 bases, with 23 bases between. In DNA, the CDR3 is TGTGCCAGCAGCGTGGGGGCGACTAGATTGACGGCCTCCTACGAGCAGTACTTC. This encodes CASSVGATRLTASYEQYF.

This clonotype was seen a handful of times. The chain carries TRBV5-1 and TRBJ2-1, with TRBD2 identical over 12 bases. CDR1 is SGHRS, CDR2 YFSETQ, per germline. J was trimmed by 7 bases and V by 0 bases; bases with no gene match: 2. The CDR3 is 15 residues long. The CDR3 DNA sequence: TGCGCCAGCAGCTTGGAGACTAGCGGGAGTAATGAGCAGTTCTTC. Protein product: CASSLETSGSNEQFF.

With respect to this clonotype: Compared with germline, one end of the junction differs, possibly owing to a read error. In DNA, the CDR3 is TGTGCCAGCATTTTAAAAGGGAACACTGAAGCTTTCTTT. Its translation is CASILKGNTEAFF. The chain links TRBV12-3 or TRBV12-4 to TRBJ1-1; no definite D call. CDR3 length equals 13 residues.

This clonotype showed up just a few times. The chain employs TRBV27 and TRBJ2-7; no reliable D call. Trimming left V 5 bases short and J 0 bases short, with 8 bases between. Germline CDR1 MNHEY, CDR2 SMNVEV (reference sequence). The CDR3 runs to 13 residues. The DNA for the CDR3 is TGTGCCAGCAGTGTAATGGACTCCTACGAGCAGTACTTC. Amino acid sequence: CASSVMDSYEQYF.

This clonotype was counted at least ten times. The rearrangement uses TRBV6-5 and TRBJ2-2, with D unresolved. Germline V CDR1 and CDR2: MNHEY, SVGAGI. The ends were cut back, 1 base at V and 5 bases at J, with 2 bases in the middle. The CDR3 has 12 residues. CDR3 DNA sequence: TGTGCCAGCAGTTACTTAACCGGGGAGCTGTTTTTT. As protein: CASSYLTGELFF.

The gene calls are TRBV27 and TRBJ2-1, with TRBD2 identical over 12 bases. The CDR3 spans 14 residues. Trimming cost V 5 bases and J 15 bases; bases outside gene matches: 11. Germline values: CDR1 MNHEY, CDR2 SMNVEV (reference sequence). This CDR3 reads CASSQPTSGSVWFF. The CDR3 DNA sequence: TGTGCCAGCAGTCAACCGACTAGCGGGAGTGTTTGGTTCTTC.

This sequence joins TRBV7-9 and TRBJ2-5, with a weak D call TRBD1 (5 bases). The CDR3 length is 15 residues. The V end was cut by 1 base, the J end by 2 bases, with 11 bases between. Per the germline V gene, CDR1 is SEHNR and CDR2 is FQNEAQ (reference sequence). The DNA of the CDR3 is TGTGCCAGCAGCTTAGGCCGCAGGGAACAAGAGACCCAGTACTTC. It is translated as CASSLGRREQETQYF.